This T cell receptor (beta chain) comes out of a study of neoadjuvant nivolumab and ipilimumab in lung cancer. Looking at the study overall: Patients got nivolumab 3 mg/kg on days 1, 15 and 29; combination added ipilimumab 1 mg/kg day 1. Study-wide points: A small number of samples were TCR sequenced. Compared with tumor-adjacent uninvolved lung, resected tumors showed greater richness and clonality. From pretherapy to surgery, tumor richness and clonality rose with dual therapy.

Note on this clone: Its cognate antigen is unknown.

Some clones are missing from TCRdb's copy, which holds only in-frame ones; the method was immunoSEQ multiplex PCR. The sample includes 26,000 or so clones, around 80% of them seen just once. The CDR3 is 16 residues long. In germline, CDR1 is SGHNT, CDR2 YYREEE (reference sequence). The V and J ends lost 4 bases and 1 base respectively, with 14 bases between them. The sequence was collected from an adult with non-small cell lung cancer. The V call is TRBV5-4, the J call TRBJ2-2; weak D call: TRBD1 (6 bases). Specimen: peripheral blood, collected before neoadjuvant nivolumab, alone or with ipilimumab. DNA for the CDR3: TGTGCCAGCAGCCTCGGACCACAGGGGAACACCGGGGAGCTGTTTTTT. Translating gives CASSLGPQGNTGELFF.